This entry lists 6 T cell receptor beta chains sequenced from one sample in a study of cytomegalovirus exposure and HLA in healthy donors. TCRdb's copy holds only in-frame clones and misses some; the assay was immunoSEQ multiplex PCR. This table has 150,000 to 200,000 clones, 91% appearing once. The sequencing sample was made of PBMCs. These TCRs come from a woman aged 18-29 years in good health and CMV-seropositive.

The gene calls are TRBV9 and TRBJ2-2; 9 bases fit TRBD2. The CDR3 is 15 amino acids. Germline loops: CDR1 SGDLS, CDR2 YYNGEE. The V and J ends lost 3 bases and 5 bases, in that order; junction bases with no gene match: 5. CDR3 sequence reads: CASSGSGSDTGELFF. CDR3 nucleotides: TGTGCCAGCAGCGGTAGCGGGAGTGATACCGGGGAGCTGTTTTTT.

The V call is TRBV7-8, the J call TRBJ2-7; D is unresolved. CDR1 and CDR2 (germline): SGHVS, FQNEAQ. This CDR3 has 14 residues. V was cut by 3 bases and J by 0 bases, with 9 bases left in between. The CDR3 DNA reads as TGTGCCAGCAGCTTCGGATGGAGCTCCTACGAGCAGTACTTC. This codes for CASSFGWSSYEQYF. Supplemented by reference TRBV7-8 and TRBJ2-7, the full variable domain reads GAGVSQSPRYKVAKRGQDVALRCDPISGHVSLFWYQQALGQGPEFLTYFQNEAQLDKSGLPSDRFFAERPEGSVSTLKIQRTQQEDSAVYLCASSFGWSSYEQYFGPGTRLTVT.

The chain couples TRBV28 to TRBJ1-1, with TRBD1 as a possible D gene (6 bases). The CDR3 totals 13 residues. Trimming shortened V by 6 bases and J by 9 bases, and 17 bases separated the two germline ends. CDR1 MDHEN and CDR2 SYDVKM come from the germline V gene. DNA of the CDR3: TGTGCCAGCAGCCCATCCGACAGGCCTCAAGCTTTCTTT. It codes for CASSPSDRPQAFF. Supplemented by reference TRBV28 and TRBJ1-1, the full variable domain reads DVKVTQSSRYLVKRTGEKVFLECVQDMDHENMFWYRQDPGLGLRLIYFSYDVKMKEKGDIPEGYSVSREKKERFSLILESASTNQTSMYLCASSPSDRPQAFFGQGTRLTVV.

CDR3 residues: CASSLVTAVNYGYTF. For the CDR3, the DNA is TGTGCCAGCAGCTTGGTGACAGCCGTTAACTATGGCTACACCTTC. The V and J genes are TRBV5-6 and TRBJ1-2; D might be TRBD1 (5 bases). The CDR3 runs to 15 residues. Per germline, CDR1 SGHDT and CDR2 YYEEEE. Trimming stripped 0 bases from V and 1 base from J, with 10 bases between.

V and J are TRBV5-5 and TRBJ2-2; 7 bases map to TRBD1. The CDR3 extends over 14 amino acids. Germline trimming cut 5 bases from V and 4 bases from J; bases unmatched to any gene: 5. From germline, CDR1 is SGHKS and CDR2 YYEKEE (reference sequence). CDR3 protein: CASRMGQLTGELFF. DNA of the CDR3: TGTGCCAGCAGGATGGGACAGCTCACCGGGGAGCTGTTTTTT.

The genes are TRBV20-1 and TRBJ2-3; D is possibly TRBD2 (6 bases). The germline V gene has CDR1 DFQATT and CDR2 SNEGSKA (reference sequence). The CDR3 runs to 11 residues. The V end was cut by 0 bases, the J end by 10 bases, with 8 bases between. The CDR3 loop reads CSARDRRAQYF. Here the CDR3 DNA reads TGCAGTGCTAGAGATAGGAGGGCGCAGTATTTT.